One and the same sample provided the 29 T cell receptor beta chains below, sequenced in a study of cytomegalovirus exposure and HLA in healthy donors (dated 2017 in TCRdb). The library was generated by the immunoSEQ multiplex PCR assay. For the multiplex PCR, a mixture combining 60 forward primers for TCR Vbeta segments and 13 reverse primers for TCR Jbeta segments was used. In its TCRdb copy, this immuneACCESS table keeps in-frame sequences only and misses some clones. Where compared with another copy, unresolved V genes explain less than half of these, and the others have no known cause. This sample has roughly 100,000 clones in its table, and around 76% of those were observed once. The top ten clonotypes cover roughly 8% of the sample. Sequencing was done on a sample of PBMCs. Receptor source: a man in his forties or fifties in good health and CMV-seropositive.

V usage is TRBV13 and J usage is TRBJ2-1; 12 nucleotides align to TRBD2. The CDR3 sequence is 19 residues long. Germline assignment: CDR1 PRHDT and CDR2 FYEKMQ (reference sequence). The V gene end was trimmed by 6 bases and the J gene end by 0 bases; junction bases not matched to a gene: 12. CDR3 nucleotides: TGTGCCAGCAGACCCATTACTAGCGGGGGGCTGGGCTCCTACAATGAGCAGTTCTTC. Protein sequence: CASRPITSGGLGSYNEQFF.

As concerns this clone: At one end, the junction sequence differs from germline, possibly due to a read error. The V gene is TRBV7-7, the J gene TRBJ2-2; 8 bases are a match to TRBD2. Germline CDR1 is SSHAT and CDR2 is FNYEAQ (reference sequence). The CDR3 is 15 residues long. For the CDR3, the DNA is TGTGCTAGCAGCTTGGGACTAGGAGCCGCCGGGGAGCTGTTTTTT. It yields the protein CASSLGLGAAGELFF. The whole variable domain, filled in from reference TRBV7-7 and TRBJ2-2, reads GAGVSQSPRYKVTKRGQDVTLRCDPISSHATLYWYQQALGQGPEFLTYFNYEAQPDKSGLPSDRFSAERPEGSISTLTIQRTEQRDSAMYRCASSLGLGAAGELFFGEGSRLTVL.

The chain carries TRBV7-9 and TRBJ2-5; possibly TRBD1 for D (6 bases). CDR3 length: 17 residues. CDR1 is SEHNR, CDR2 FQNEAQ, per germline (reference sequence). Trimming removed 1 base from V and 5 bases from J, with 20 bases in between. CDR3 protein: CASSLVVGSGVWETQYF. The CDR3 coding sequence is TGTGCCAGCAGCTTAGTAGTTGGGTCAGGGGTGTGGGAGACCCAGTACTTC.

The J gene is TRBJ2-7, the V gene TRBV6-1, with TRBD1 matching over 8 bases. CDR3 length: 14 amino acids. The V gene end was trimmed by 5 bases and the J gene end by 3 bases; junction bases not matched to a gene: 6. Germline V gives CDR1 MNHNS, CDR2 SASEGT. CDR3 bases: TGTGCCAGCAGTTCTGCAGGGGGCGGCTACGAGCAGTACTTC. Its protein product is CASSSAGGGYEQYF.

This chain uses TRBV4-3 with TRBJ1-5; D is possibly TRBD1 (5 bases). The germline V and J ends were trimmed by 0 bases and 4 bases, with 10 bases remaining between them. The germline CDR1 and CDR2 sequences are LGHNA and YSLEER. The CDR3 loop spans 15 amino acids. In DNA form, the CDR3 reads TGCGCCAGCAGCCAAGATGGGGGGAGAAATCAGCCCCAGCATTTT. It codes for CASSQDGGRNQPQHF.

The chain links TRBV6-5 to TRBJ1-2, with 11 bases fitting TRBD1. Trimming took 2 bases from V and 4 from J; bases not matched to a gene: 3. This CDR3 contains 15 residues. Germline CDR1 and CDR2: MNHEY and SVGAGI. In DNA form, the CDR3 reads TGTGCCAGCAGTTACGGGGGACAGGGGGGCTATGGCTACACCTTC. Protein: CASSYGGQGGYGYTF.

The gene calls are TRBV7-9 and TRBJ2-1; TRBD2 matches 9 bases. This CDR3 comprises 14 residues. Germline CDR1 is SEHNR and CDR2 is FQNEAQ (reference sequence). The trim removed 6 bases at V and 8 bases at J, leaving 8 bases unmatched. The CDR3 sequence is CASRLLAGSDEQFF. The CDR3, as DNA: TGTGCCAGCAGACTACTAGCGGGTAGCGATGAGCAGTTCTTC.

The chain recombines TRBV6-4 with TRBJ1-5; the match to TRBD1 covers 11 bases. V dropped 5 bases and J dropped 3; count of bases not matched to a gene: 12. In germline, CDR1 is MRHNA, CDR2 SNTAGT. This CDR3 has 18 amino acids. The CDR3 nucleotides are TGTGCCAGCAGTATCCTAGCCCGGGACAGGGGGAACAATCAGCCCCAGCATTTT. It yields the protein CASSILARDRGNNQPQHF.

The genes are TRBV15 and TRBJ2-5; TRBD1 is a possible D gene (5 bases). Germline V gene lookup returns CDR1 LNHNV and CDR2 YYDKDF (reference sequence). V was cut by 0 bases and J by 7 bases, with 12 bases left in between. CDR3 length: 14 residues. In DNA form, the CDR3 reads TGTGCCACCAGCAGAGATCCTTACCAGGGGACCCAGTACTTC. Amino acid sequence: CATSRDPYQGTQYF.

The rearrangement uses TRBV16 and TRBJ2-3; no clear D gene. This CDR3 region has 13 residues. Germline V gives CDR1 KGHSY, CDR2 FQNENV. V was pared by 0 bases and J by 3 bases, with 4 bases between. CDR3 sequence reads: CASSQSRTDTQYF. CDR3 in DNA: TGTGCCAGCAGCCAATCCCGGACAGATACGCAGTATTTT.

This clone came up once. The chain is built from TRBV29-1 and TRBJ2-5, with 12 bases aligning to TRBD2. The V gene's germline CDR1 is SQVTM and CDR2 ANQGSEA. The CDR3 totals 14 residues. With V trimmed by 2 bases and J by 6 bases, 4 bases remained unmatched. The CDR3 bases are TGCAGCGTTGAACGGCTAGCGGGGGGGAAGACCCAGTACTTC. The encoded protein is CSVERLAGGKTQYF.

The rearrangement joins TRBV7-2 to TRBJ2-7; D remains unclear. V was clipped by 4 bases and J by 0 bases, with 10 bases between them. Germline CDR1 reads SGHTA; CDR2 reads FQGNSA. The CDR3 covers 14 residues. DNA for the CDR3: TGTGCCAGCAGCTCCCAACGGAGCTCCTACGAGCAGTACTTC. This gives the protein CASSSQRSSYEQYF. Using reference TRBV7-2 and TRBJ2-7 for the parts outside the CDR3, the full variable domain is GAGVSQSPSNKVTEKGKDVELRCDPISGHTALYWYRQSLGQGLEFLIYFQGNSAPDKSGLPSDRFSAERTGGSVSTLTIQRTQQEDSAVYLCASSSQRSSYEQYFGPGTRLTVT.

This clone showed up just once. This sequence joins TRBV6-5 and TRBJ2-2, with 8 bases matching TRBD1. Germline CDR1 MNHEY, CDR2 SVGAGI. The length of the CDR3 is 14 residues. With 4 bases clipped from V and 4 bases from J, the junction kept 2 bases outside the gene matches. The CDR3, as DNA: TGTGCCAGCAGTTCCACAGGGGGCACCGGGGAGCTGTTTTTT. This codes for CASSSTGGTGELFF.

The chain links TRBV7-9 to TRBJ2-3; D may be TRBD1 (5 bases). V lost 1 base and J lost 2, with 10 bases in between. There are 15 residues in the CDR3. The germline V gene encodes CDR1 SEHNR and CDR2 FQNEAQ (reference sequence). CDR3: CASSLEGVITDTQYF. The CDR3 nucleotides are TGTGCCAGCAGCTTAGAAGGGGTGATCACAGATACGCAGTATTTT.

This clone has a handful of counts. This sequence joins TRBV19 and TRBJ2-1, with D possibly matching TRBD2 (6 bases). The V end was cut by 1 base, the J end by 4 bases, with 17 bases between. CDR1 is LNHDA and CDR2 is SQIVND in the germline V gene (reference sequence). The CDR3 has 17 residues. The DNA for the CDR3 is TGTGCCAGTAGTATAGGGCGGGGACGCGAACTGTACAATGAGCAGTTCTTC. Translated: CASSIGRGRELYNEQFF.

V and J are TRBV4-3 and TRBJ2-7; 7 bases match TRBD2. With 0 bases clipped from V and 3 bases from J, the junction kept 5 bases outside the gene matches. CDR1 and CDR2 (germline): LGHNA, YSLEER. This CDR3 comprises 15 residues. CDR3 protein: CASSQDRAGVYEQYF. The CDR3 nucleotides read TGCGCCAGCAGCCAAGATCGGGCGGGGGTCTACGAGCAGTACTTC.

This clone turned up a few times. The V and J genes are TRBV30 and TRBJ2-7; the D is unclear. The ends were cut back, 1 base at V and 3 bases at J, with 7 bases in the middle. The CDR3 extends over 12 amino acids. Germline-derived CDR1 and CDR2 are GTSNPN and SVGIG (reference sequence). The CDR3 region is CAWSAQSYEQYF. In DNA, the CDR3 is TGTGCCTGGAGTGCACAGAGCTACGAGCAGTACTTC.

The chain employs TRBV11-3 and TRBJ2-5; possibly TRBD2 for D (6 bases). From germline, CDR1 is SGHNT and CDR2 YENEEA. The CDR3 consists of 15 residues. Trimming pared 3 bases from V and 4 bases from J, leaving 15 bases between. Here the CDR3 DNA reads TGTGCCAGCAGCTTCGCGGGAACTTTGACAGAGACCCAGTACTTC. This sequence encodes CASSFAGTLTETQYF.

DNA of the CDR3: TGTGCCAGCAGTCTTACTGGGGCTCGTGCGCAGTATTTT. Amino acids: CASSLTGARAQYF. V and J are TRBV25-1 and TRBJ2-3, with D possibly matching TRBD1 (5 bases). CDR3 length equals 13 residues. With 5 bases removed from V and 10 bases from J, the gap between germline ends came to 16 bases. The germline gives CDR1 MGHDK, CDR2 SYGVNS.

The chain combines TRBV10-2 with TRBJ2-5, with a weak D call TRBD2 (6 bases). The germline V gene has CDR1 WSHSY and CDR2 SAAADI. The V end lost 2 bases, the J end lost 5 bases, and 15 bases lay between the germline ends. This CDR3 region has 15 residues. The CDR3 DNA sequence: TGCGCCAGCAGTGAGGAACGGAGGGCTTGGGAGACCCAGTACTTC. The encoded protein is CASSEERRAWETQYF.

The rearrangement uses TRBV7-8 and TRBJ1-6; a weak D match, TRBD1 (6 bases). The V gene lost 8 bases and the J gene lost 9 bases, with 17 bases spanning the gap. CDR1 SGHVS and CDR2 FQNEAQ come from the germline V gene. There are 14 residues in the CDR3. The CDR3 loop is CASGDTGFGSPLHF. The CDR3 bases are TGTGCCAGCGGCGATACAGGGTTTGGTTCACCCCTCCACTTT.

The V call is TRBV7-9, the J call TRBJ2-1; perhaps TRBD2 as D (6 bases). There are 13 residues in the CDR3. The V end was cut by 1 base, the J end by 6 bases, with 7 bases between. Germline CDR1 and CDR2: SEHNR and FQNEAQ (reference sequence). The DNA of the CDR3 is TGTGCCAGCAGCTTAGACGGGGGCAATGAGCAGTTCTTC. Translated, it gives CASSLDGGNEQFF. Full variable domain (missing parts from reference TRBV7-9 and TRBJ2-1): DTGVSQNPRHKITKRGQNVTFRCDPISEHNRLYWYRQTLGQGPEFLTYFQNEAQLEKSRLLSDRFSAERPKGSFSTLEIQRTEQGDSAMYLCASSLDGGNEQFFGPGTRLTVL.

Here the CDR3 reads CASTPDREEETQYF. In DNA form, the CDR3 reads TGTGCCAGTACGCCGGACAGGGAGGAAGAGACCCAGTACTTC. The chain recombines TRBV19 with TRBJ2-5; the match to TRBD1 covers 8 bases. V shed 7 bases, J shed 3 bases, and the junction held 7 bases outside the gene matches. CDR3 length: 14 amino acids. The germline CDR1 and CDR2 sequences are LNHDA and SQIVND (reference sequence).

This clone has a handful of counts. CDR3: CASSPDSAGANVLTF. The CDR3 DNA is TGTGCCAGCTCTCCCGACAGTGCTGGGGCCAACGTCCTGACTTTC. The genes are TRBV18 and TRBJ2-6; a weak D match, TRBD1 (5 bases). The CDR3 totals 15 residues. The V gene lost 6 bases and the J gene lost 2 bases, with 11 bases spanning the gap. Per the germline V gene, CDR1 is KGHSH and CDR2 is LQKENI.

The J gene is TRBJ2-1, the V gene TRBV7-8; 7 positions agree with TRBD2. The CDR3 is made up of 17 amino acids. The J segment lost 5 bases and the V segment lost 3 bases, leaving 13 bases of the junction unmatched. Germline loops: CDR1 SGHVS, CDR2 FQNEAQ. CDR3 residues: CASSLRPSGLLHNEQFF. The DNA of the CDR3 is TGTGCCAGCAGCTTGAGGCCTAGCGGCCTACTACACAATGAGCAGTTCTTC.

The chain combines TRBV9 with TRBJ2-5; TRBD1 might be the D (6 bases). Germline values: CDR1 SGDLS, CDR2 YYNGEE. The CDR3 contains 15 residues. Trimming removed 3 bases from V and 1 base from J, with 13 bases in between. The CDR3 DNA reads TGTGCCAGCAGCGGCTCTAGGGGGAGCCAAGAGACCCAGTACTTC. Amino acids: CASSGSRGSQETQYF.

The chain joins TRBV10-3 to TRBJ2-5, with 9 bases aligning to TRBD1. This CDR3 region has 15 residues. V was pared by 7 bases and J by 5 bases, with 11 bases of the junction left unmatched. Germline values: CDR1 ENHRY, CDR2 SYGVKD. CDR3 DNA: TGTGCCATCAACTCCCGGGACAGGGACGGGGAGACCCAGTACTTC. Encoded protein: CAINSRDRDGETQYF.

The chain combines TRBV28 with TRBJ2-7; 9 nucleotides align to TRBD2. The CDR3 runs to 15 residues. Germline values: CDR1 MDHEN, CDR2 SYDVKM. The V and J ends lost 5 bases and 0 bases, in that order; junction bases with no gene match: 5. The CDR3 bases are TGTGCCAGCAGTGGTAGCGGGAGAACCTCCTACGAGCAGTACTTC. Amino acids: CASSGSGRTSYEQYF.

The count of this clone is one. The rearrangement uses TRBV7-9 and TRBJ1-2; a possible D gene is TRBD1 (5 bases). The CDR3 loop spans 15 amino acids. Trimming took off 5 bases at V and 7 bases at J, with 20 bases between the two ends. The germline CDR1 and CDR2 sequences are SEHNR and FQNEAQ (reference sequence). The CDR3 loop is CASSHRTPELLGYTF. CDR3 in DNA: TGTGCCAGCAGCCACCGGACACCTGAGCTCCTTGGCTACACCTTC.